This T cell receptor beta chain was captured in a study of cytomegalovirus exposure and HLA in healthy donors. Study-wide points: Most of the CMV-associated TCR beta chains (in a later analysis) appeared to be HLA-restricted. TCR beta chains associated with HLA were, in a later analysis, more clonally expanded than equally common others.

With 1 base removed from V and 1 base from J, the gap between germline ends came to 13 bases. The CDR3 consists of 16 residues. CDR1 and CDR2 (germline): MGHDK, SYGVNS. PCR amplification relied on 60 Vbeta primers (plus 13 Jbeta primers). Using immunoSEQ multiplex PCR, the repertoire was profiled, and TCRdb retains in-frame clones only, with some absent. The top ten hold approximately 5.3% of the sample, which has about 240,000 clones, 82% seen once. In its sample, this clone was seen once. The antigen is not known. The rearrangement uses TRBV25-1 and TRBJ1-1; possible D gene TRBD1, 5 bases. The sequenced sample was PBMCs. This sequence was found in a woman between 40 and 55 years old in good health and CMV-seropositive. The CDR3 loop is CASSELGTMGNTEAFF. The CDR3 region has the DNA TGTGCCAGCAGTGAATTAGGGACTATGGGGAACACTGAAGCTTTCTTT.